The TCR beta chain under discussion was sequenced for a study of blood T cell repertoires in COVID-19. The study drew participants aged about 18 to 95 years from fewer than 30 US areas. The authors' processing: Reference gene primer amplification gave estimated nucleated cell counts. Method: immunoSEQ multiplex PCR; TCRdb's copy keeps in-frame clones and lacks some. V, J and clone size are taken as reported in that table, and D and trimming were inferred from the DNA itself. There are fewer than 250,000 clones in the sample; 85% to 90% occur only once, and roughly 15% lies in the top ten. The CDR3 is made up of 14 amino acids. The germline V gene encodes CDR1 MDHEN and CDR2 SYDVKM. V lost 5 bases and J 4 bases, leaving 12 bases between the germline ends.

This sequence was found in a woman aged 45-59 years with acute COVID-19. The V call is TRBV28, the J call TRBJ2-4; D is perhaps TRBD2 (5 bases). The sequenced material came from PBMCs or T cells enriched from blood (not recorded which). The CDR3 loop is CASSLRTGKNIQYF. The DNA for the CDR3 is TGTGCCAGCAGTCTAAGGACTGGTAAAAACATTCAGTACTTC.